This T cell receptor (beta chain) comes out of a study of monozygotic twins with inflammatory bowel disease. Worth noting for this clonotype: Its matching antigen is unknown.

From the 5' RACE reads, TCRdb lists one entry per CDR3 protein and no DNA. The sample holds 95,000 to 110,000 distinct CDR3 sequences. CDR3 length equals 17 residues. Points from the study as a whole: Different T cell subtypes could not be distinguished. Twins with IBD were found to have lower TCRbeta diversity (inverse Simpson) than healthy co-twins. Relative clonotype sharing with others was diminished in IBD patients versus healthy twins, particularly with disease activity.

The specimen was blood. The source of this sequence is a human donor with ulcerative colitis or Crohn's disease, or a healthy co-twin of an affected twin (not recorded which). V is TRBV12-3 or TRBV12-4 and J is TRBJ2-4; the TCRdb D gene call, TRBD1, has no DNA to confirm it. This chain's CDR3 is CASSLRNRVWGKNIQYF.